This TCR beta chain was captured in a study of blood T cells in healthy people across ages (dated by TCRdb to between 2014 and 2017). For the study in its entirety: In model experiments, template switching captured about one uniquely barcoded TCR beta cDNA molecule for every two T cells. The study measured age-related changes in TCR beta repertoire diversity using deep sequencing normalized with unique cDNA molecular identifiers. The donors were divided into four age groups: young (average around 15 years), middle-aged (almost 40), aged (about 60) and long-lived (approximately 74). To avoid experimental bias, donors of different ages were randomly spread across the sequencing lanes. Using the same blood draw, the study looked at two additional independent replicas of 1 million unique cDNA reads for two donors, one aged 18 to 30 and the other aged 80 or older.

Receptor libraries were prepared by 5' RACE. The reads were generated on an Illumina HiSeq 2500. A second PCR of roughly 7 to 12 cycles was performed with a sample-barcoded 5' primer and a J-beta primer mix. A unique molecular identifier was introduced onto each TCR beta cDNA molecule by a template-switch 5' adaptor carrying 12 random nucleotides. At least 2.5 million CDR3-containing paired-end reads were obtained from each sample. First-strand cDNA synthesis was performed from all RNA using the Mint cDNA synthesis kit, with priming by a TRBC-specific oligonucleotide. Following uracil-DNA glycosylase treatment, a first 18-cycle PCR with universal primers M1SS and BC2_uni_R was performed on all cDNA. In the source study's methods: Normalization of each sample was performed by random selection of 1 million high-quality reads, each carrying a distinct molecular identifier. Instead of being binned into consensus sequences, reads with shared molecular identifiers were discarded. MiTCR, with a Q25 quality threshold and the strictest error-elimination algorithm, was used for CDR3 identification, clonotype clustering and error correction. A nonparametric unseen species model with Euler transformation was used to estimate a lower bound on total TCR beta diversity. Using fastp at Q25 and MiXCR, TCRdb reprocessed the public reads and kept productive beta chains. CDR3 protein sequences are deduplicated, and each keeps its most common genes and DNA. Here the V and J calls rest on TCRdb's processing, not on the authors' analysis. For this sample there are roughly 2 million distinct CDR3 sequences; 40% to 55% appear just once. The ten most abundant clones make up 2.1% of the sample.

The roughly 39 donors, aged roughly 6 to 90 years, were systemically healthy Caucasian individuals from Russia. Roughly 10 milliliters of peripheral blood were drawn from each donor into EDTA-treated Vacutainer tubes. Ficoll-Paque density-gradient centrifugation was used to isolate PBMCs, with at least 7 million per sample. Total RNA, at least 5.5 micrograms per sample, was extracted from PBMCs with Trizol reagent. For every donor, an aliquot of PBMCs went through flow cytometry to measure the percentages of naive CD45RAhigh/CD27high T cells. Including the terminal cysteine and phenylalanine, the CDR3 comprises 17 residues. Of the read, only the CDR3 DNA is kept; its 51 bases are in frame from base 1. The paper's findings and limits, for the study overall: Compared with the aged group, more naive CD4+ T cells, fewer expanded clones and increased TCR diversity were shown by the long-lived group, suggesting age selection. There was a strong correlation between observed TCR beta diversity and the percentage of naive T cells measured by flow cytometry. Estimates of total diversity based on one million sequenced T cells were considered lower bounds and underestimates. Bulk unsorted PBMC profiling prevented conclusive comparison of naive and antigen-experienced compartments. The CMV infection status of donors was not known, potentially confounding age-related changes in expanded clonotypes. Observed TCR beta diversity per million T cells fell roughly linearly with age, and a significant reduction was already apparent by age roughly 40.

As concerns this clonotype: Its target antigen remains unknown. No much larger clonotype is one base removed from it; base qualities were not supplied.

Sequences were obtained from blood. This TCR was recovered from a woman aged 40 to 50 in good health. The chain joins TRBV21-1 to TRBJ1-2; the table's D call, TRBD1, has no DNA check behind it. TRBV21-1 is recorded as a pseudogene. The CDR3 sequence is CASSKLESRQGGYGYTF. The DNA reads TGTGCCAGCAGCAAATTGGAGAGTCGGCAGGGGGGGTACGGCTACACCTTC.